Below are 12 T cell receptor beta chains sequenced from a single sample in a study of cytomegalovirus exposure and HLA in healthy donors. Here immunoSEQ multiplex PCR was the method, and the copy in TCRdb shows in-frame clones only, minus some. The sample yields about 360,000 clones, about nine tenths seen once. The sequenced material came from PBMCs. The receptors originated from a woman between 18 and 29 years old in good health and CMV-seronegative.

For the CDR3, the DNA is TGTGCCAGCAGTTTGGACCGTGCGGGGGCCCAGTACTTC. It specifies CASSLDRAGAQYF. The chain couples TRBV27 to TRBJ2-5, with TRBD2 matching over 7 bases. The CDR3 loop spans 13 amino acids. Germline CDR1 is MNHEY and CDR2 is SMNVEV (reference sequence). The J segment lost 9 bases and the V segment lost 3 bases, leaving 7 bases of the junction unmatched.

The chain links TRBV2 to TRBJ1-1; D not certain. The V end was cut by 10 bases, the J end by 11 bases, with 20 bases between. The CDR3 spans 12 residues. The germline gives CDR1 SNHLY, CDR2 FYNNEI. DNA for the CDR3: TGTGCCACCACAACCCTCCGGAGTGGTGCTTTCTTT. It translates to CATTTLRSGAFF.

The J gene is TRBJ2-1, the V gene TRBV28, with 8 bases lining up with TRBD2. Losses at the gene ends were 5 bases for V and 5 bases for J; bases not matched to a gene: 8. This CDR3 comprises 15 residues. Looked up from germline, CDR1 is MDHEN and CDR2 is SYDVKM. In DNA, the CDR3 is TGTGCCAGCAGTCCTACTAGCGGCGGTAACAATGAGCAGTTCTTC. Protein: CASSPTSGGNNEQFF.

The count of this clone is one. The chain combines TRBV13 with TRBJ2-7, with 12 bases matching TRBD1. After removal of 1 base from V and 7 bases from J, the junction contained 5 bases not matched to a gene. Germline V gene lookup returns CDR1 PRHDT and CDR2 FYEKMQ (reference sequence). The CDR3 has 15 amino acids. This chain's CDR3 is CASSLAGQGAQEQYF. The CDR3 nucleotides are TGTGCCAGCAGCTTAGCGGGACAGGGGGCGCAAGAGCAGTACTTC.

This chain uses TRBV6-1 with TRBJ1-1; perhaps TRBD1 as D (6 bases). The CDR3 totals 14 residues. V lost 2 bases to trimming and J lost 3 bases, with 10 bases between them. Germline V gives CDR1 MNHNS, CDR2 SASEGT. The CDR3 DNA reads as TGTGCCAGCAGTGAACAGGGGTTATACACTGAAGCTTTCTTT. Its protein product is CASSEQGLYTEAFF.

The rearrangement joins TRBV7-9 to TRBJ1-4, with D maybe TRBD1 (5 bases). Trimming took off 6 bases at V and 8 bases at J, with 10 bases between the two ends. The CDR3 covers 12 residues. Germline V gene lookup returns CDR1 SEHNR and CDR2 FQNEAQ (reference sequence). Here the CDR3 reads CASSSGQEKLFF. CDR3 DNA sequence: TGTGCCAGCAGTTCAGGGCAAGAAAAACTGTTTTTT.

V gene TRBV7-2 combines with J gene TRBJ2-3, with no clear D. Germline-derived CDR1 and CDR2 are SGHTA and FQGNSA. Trimming left V 5 bases short and J 0 bases short, with 6 bases between. The length of the CDR3 is 13 residues. The CDR3 region is CASSDTSTDTQYF. The CDR3 DNA reads as TGTGCCAGCAGCGATACTAGCACAGATACGCAGTATTTT.

The gene calls are TRBV12-5 and TRBJ1-1, with a tentative D call TRBD1 (6 bases). The CDR3 extends over 13 amino acids. In germline, CDR1 is LGHNT, CDR2 FRNRAP. V was clipped by 6 bases and J by 1 base, with 9 bases between them. This CDR3 reads CASGGQPNTEAFF. The CDR3 DNA sequence: TGTGCTAGTGGAGGACAGCCGAACACTGAAGCTTTCTTT.

The DNA for the CDR3 is TGTGCCAGCAGTGAATCTGAAGGGCGGGTAAAAGAAAAACTGTTTTTT. The encoded protein is CASSESEGRVKEKLFF. This chain links TRBV6-1 with TRBJ1-4; D unclear. The CDR3 runs 16 residues. V lost 2 bases and J 8 bases, leaving 18 bases between the germline ends. In germline, CDR1 is MNHNS, CDR2 SASEGT.

The rearrangement links TRBV9 to TRBJ2-1; 7 bases match TRBD2. Germline assignment: CDR1 SGDLS and CDR2 YYNGEE. V was clipped by 3 bases and J by 6 bases; unmatched bases: 15. This CDR3 has 17 amino acids. Here the CDR3 DNA reads TGTGCCAGCAGCGAATCATCTAGCGGAGGAGTCCCCAATGAGCAGTTCTTC. Its protein product is CASSESSSGGVPNEQFF.

This clone was seen more than once but under ten times. The J gene is TRBJ1-1, the V gene TRBV21-1; no check of the table's D call, TRBD1, against the DNA was made. TRBV21-1 is classified as a pseudogene. CDR3 size: 18 residues. This CDR3 is CASSKVVTGIHMNTEAFF. Here the CDR3 DNA reads TGTGCCAGCAGCAAAGTGGTGACAGGGATCCACATGAACACTGAAGCTTTCTTT.

The chain links TRBV7-8 to TRBJ1-2; TRBD1 matches at 7 bases. Germline CDR1 is SGHVS and CDR2 is FQNEAQ. This CDR3 is built from 15 residues. With V trimmed by 5 bases and J by 2 bases, 8 bases remained unmatched. In nucleotides, the CDR3 is TGTGCCAGCAGCGTGGATCCGGACAGGAACTATGGCTACACCTTC. It yields the protein CASSVDPDRNYGYTF.